These 9 T cell receptor beta chains were all obtained from the same sample, sequenced in a study of cytomegalovirus exposure and HLA in healthy donors. PCR was performed using 60 Vbeta and 13 Jbeta primers. Only in-frame clones appear in the TCRdb table, and some are missing; sequencing was by immunoSEQ multiplex PCR. The data show 100,000 to 150,000 clones, with about 73% seen just once and approximately 6.5% held by the top ten. Sequenced: PBMCs. Every receptor here comes from a woman between 35 and 50 years old in good health and CMV-seronegative.

The rearrangement uses TRBV28 and TRBJ2-1; TRBD1 aligns across 7 bases. The CDR3 sequence is 14 residues long. The V and J ends lost 5 bases and 7 bases, in that order; junction bases with no gene match: 8. CDR1 and CDR2 from the germline V gene are MDHEN and SYDVKM. The CDR3 loop is CASSRMGQPNEQFF. The DNA for the CDR3 is TGTGCCAGCAGTCGGATGGGACAGCCAAATGAGCAGTTCTTC.

In its sample, this clone was seen a few times. The V and J genes are TRBV9 and TRBJ1-1, with D unresolved. Trimming took 0 bases from V and 7 from J, leaving 28 bases between them. The CDR3 covers 19 residues. Per the germline V gene, CDR1 is SGDLS and CDR2 is YYNGEE. The CDR3, as DNA: TGTGCCAGCAGCGTAGAAGGTAGGTATGTTCGGGTCATGTCCTTTGAAGCTTTCTTT. Protein: CASSVEGRYVRVMSFEAFF.

The chain joins TRBV5-1 to TRBJ2-1; 12 nucleotides line up with TRBD2. Germline trimming cut 2 bases from V and 7 bases from J; bases unmatched to any gene: 1. CDR1 and CDR2 (germline): SGHRS, YFSETQ. The CDR3 runs to 14 residues. CDR3: CASSLTSGRNEQFF. CDR3 DNA: TGCGCCAGCAGCTTAACTAGCGGGAGGAATGAGCAGTTCTTC.

This chain uses TRBV28 with TRBJ2-7; 9 nucleotides match TRBD1. V gave up 5 bases and J gave up 1 base; unmatched junction bases: 6. The CDR3 spans 15 residues. Germline V lookup: CDR1 MDHEN, CDR2 SYDVKM. The CDR3 protein is CASSVPGQGSYEQYF. The CDR3 DNA follows: TGTGCCAGCAGTGTTCCGGGACAGGGTTCCTACGAGCAGTACTTC.

The rearrangement links TRBV28 to TRBJ1-2, with TRBD1 matching over 7 bases. The CDR3 spans 14 residues. CDR1 and CDR2 from the germline V gene are MDHEN and SYDVKM. Unmatched junction bases numbered 7, after V lost 6 bases and J lost 3 bases. The CDR3: CASSYRGGYYGYTF. In DNA form, the CDR3 reads TGTGCCAGCAGCTACAGGGGAGGTTACTATGGCTACACCTTC.

Points on this clone: An end of the junction does not agree with germline; a read error may underlie this. This chain uses TRBV28 with TRBJ2-4; TRBD2 might be the D (6 bases). The CDR3 contains 17 residues. Germline CDR1 and CDR2: MDHEN and SYDVKM. The CDR3 DNA reads as TGTGCCAGCAGTTTAAGCTTGGGAGGTCGGTCCAAAAACAGTCAGTACTTC. It yields the protein CASSLSLGGRSKNSQYF.

V and J are TRBV28 and TRBJ1-2, with D possibly TRBD1 on 6 matching bases. The V end lost 4 bases, the J end lost 3 bases, and 15 bases lay between the germline ends. Germline-derived CDR1 and CDR2 are MDHEN and SYDVKM. The CDR3 runs 15 residues. The CDR3 DNA sequence: TGTGCCAGCAGTTGGGGGCCCCAAACGGACTATGGCTACACCTTC. Translated, it gives CASSWGPQTDYGYTF.

This clone was detected a few times. The rearrangement links TRBV5-1 to TRBJ1-1; TRBD1 matches 8 bases. This CDR3 has 14 residues. V trimming: 4 bases; J trimming: 6 bases; junction bases outside the gene matches: 8. Per the germline V gene, CDR1 is SGHRS and CDR2 is YFSETQ. CDR3 nucleotide sequence: TGCGCCAGCAGCCTACAAGGGACAGGCCCTGAAGCTTTCTTT. As protein: CASSLQGTGPEAFF.

Remarks on this clone: At one of its ends the junction is not consistent with the germline gene, which may arise from a read error. This chain uses TRBV7-9 with TRBJ2-7; 10 bases line up with TRBD2. This CDR3 comprises 16 residues. The V gene's germline CDR1 is SEHNR and CDR2 FQNEAQ (reference sequence). The CDR3 DNA sequence: TGTTCCAGCCGACCCAGGGAGCGGGAGGGTGCCTACGAGCAGTACTTC. Encoded protein: CSSRPREREGAYEQYF.